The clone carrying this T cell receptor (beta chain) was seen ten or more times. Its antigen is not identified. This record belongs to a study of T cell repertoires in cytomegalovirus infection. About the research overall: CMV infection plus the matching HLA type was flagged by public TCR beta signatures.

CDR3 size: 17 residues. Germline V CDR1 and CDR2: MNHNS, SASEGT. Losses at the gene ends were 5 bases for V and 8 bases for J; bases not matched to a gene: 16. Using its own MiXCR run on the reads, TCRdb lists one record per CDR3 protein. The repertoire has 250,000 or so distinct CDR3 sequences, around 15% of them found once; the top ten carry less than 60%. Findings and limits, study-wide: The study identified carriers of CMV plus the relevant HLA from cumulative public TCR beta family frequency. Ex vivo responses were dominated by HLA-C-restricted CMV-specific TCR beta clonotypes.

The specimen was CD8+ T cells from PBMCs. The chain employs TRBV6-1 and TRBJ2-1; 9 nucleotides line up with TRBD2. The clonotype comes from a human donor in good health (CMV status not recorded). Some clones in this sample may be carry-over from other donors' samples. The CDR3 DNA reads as TGTGCCAGCAGTTATCTTCGGTTGGCGGGGGGGCTCCATGAGCAGTTCTTC. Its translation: CASSYLRLAGGLHEQFF.